Sequencing of this TCR beta chain was carried out in a study of T cells expressing NK-cell markers. Study context: Sorted CD3+CD56+NKG2C+, CD3+CD56+NKG2C- and CD3+CD56-NKG2C+ T-cell subsets were beta-chain profiled. Within the sequenced cohort of eight donors, seven exhibited HCMV seropositivity and one was seronegative. General study findings and limits: About 1.0-7.0% of CD8+ T cells in roughly six donors belonged to dominant NKG2C+ clonotypes.

Points on this clonotype: What it binds is unknown.

A 5'RACE template switching approach incorporating UMIs was used to make TCR beta cDNA. TCRdb reanalyzed the 5' RACE reads, giving one entry per CDR3 protein sequence and no DNA. The sample has some 500,000 distinct CDR3 sequences. The length of the CDR3 is 16 residues. The germline V gene encodes CDR1 DFQATT and CDR2 SNEGSKA (reference sequence). The clonotype originates from a woman aged 50 to 60 in good health. The rearrangement uses TRBV20-1 and TRBJ2-4; TCRdb picks TRBD1, but there is no DNA to check that call. Sequencing was done on a sample of blood T cells: a sorted CD56 or NKG2C T cell subset, CD4+ or CD8+ T cells, or bulk PBMC T cells (not recorded which). CDR3: CSATQGGTVAKNIQYF.